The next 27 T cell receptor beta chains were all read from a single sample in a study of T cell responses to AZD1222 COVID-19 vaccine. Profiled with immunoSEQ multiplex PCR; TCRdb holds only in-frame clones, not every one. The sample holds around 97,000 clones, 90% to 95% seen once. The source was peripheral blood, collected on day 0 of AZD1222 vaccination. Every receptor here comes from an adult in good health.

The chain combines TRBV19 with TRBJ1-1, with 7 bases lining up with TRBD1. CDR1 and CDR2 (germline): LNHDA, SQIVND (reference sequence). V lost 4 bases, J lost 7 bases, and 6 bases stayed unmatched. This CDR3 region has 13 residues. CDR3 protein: CASSTNRDSEAFF. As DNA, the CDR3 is TGTGCCAGTAGTACTAACAGGGACAGTGAAGCTTTCTTT.

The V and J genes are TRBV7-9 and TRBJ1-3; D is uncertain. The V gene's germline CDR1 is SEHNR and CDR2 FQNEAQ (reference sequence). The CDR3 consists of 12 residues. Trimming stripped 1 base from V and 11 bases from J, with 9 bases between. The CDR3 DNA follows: TGTGCCAGCAGCTTAGATCACAGACCCATATATTTT. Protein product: CASSLDHRPIYF.

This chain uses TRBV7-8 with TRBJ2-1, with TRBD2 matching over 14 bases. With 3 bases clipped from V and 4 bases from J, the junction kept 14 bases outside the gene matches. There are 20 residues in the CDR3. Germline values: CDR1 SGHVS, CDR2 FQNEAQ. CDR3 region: CASSLTLAGTSGSGYNEQFF. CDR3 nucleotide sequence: TGTGCCAGCAGCTTGACTCTGGCCGGGACTAGCGGGAGTGGGTACAATGAGCAGTTCTTC.

Written as DNA, the CDR3 is TGTGCCAGTAGTCCGGGGACAGTCGTCTATGGCTACACCTTC. Translating gives CASSPGTVVYGYTF. The chain links TRBV19 to TRBJ1-2; 7 bases align to TRBD1. With 5 bases clipped from V and 4 bases from J, the junction kept 7 bases outside the gene matches. Per the germline V gene, CDR1 is LNHDA and CDR2 is SQIVND (reference sequence). This CDR3 is built from 14 residues.

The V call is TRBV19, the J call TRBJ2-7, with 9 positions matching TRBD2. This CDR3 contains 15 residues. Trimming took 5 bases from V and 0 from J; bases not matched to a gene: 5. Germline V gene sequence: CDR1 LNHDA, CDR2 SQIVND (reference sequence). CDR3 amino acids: CASSQPSGTSYEQYF. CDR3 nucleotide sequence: TGTGCCAGTAGTCAGCCTAGCGGGACCTCCTACGAGCAGTACTTC.

The CDR3, as DNA: TGTGCCAGCAGCGCCCCCCGCGGGGGGGTCTCAGAGGTTTACGAGCAGTACTTC. Amino acid sequence: CASSAPRGGVSEVYEQYF. The chain uses TRBV9 and TRBJ2-7; 9 bases agree with TRBD2. Trimming removed 3 bases from V and 4 bases from J; junction bases left unmatched: 17. The CDR3 is made up of 18 amino acids. Germline V CDR1 and CDR2: SGDLS, YYNGEE.

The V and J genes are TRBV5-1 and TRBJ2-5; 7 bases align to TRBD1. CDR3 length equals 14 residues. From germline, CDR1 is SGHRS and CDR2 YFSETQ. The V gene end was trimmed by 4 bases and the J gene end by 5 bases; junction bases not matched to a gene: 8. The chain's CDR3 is CASSPETGVETQYF. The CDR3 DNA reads TGCGCCAGCAGCCCAGAAACAGGGGTCGAGACCCAGTACTTC.

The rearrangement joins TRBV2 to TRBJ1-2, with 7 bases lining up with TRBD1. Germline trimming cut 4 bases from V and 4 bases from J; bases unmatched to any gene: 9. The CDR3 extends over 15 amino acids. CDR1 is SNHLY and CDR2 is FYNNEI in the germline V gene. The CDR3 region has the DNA TGTGCCAGCAGTGCCCAGCCGGGACAGCTCTATGGCTACACCTTC. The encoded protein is CASSAQPGQLYGYTF.

The CDR3 DNA reads TGTGCCAGCAGAACTCGGACGGAGAACTATGGCTACACCTTC. Amino acid sequence: CASRTRTENYGYTF. The V gene is TRBV6-5, the J gene TRBJ1-2, with D unresolved. The germline V gene has CDR1 MNHEY and CDR2 SVGAGI. Deletions cut 6 bases from V and 2 bases from J, with 13 bases between. This CDR3 region has 14 residues.

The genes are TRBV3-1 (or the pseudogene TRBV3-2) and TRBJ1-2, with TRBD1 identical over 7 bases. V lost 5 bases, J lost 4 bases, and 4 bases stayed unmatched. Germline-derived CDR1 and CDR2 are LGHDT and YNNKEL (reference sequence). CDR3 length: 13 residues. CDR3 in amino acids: CASSDRVGYGYTF. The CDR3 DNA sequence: TGTGCCAGCAGCGACAGGGTGGGCTATGGCTACACCTTC.

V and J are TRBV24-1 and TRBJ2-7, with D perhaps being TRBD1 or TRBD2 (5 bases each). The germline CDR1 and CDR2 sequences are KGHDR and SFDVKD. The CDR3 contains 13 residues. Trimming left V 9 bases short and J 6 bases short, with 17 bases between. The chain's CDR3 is CATGPKGRSEQYF. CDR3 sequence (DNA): TGTGCCACCGGGCCTAAGGGGAGATCCGAGCAGTACTTC.

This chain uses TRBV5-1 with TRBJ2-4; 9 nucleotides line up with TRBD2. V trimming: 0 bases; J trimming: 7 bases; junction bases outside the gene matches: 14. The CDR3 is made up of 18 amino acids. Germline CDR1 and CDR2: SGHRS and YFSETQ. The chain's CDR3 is CASSLGAGVSGRGNIQYF. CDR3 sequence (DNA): TGCGCCAGCAGCTTGGGGGCCGGGGTTAGCGGGAGAGGGAACATTCAGTACTTC.

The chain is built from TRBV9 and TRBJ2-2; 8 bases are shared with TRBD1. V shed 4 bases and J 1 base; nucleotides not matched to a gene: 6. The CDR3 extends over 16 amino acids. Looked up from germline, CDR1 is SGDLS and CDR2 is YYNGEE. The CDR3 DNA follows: TGTGCCAGCAGCCCCCGACAGGGGCGGAACACCGGGGAGCTGTTTTTT. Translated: CASSPRQGRNTGELFF. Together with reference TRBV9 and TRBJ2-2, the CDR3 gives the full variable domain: DSGVTQTPKHLITATGQRVTLRCSPRSGDLSVYWYQQSLDQGLQFLIQYYNGEERAKGNILERFSAQQFPDLHSELNLSSLELGDSALYFCASSPRQGRNTGELFFGEGSRLTVL.

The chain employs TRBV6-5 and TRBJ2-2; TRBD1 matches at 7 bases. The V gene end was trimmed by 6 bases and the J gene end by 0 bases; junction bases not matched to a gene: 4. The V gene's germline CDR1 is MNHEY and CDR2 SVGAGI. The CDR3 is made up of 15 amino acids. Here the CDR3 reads CASSFRGTNTGELFF. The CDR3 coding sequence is TGTGCCAGCAGCTTCAGGGGGACGAACACCGGGGAGCTGTTTTTT.

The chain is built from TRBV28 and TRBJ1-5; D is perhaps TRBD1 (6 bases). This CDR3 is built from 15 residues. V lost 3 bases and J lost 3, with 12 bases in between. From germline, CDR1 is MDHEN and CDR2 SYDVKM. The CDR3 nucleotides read TGTGCCAGCAGTTTGCTGGGGGGCGACAATCAGCCCCAGCATTTT. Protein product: CASSLLGGDNQPQHF.

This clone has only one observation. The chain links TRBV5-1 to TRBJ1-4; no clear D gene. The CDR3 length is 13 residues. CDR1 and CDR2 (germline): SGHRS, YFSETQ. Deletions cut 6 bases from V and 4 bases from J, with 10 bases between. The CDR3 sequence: CASTPPSNEKLFF. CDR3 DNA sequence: TGCGCCAGCACCCCCCCAAGTAATGAAAAACTGTTTTTT. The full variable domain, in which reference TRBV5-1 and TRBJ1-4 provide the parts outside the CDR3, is KAGVTQTPRYLIKTRGQQVTLSCSPISGHRSVSWYQQTPGQGLQFLFEYFSETQRNKGNFPGRFSGRQFSNSRSEMNVSTLELGDSALYLCASTPPSNEKLFFGSGTQLSVL.

The DNA of the CDR3 is TGTGCCAGCAGCATGACAGGGGGAAATTCACCCCTCCACTTT. This sequence encodes CASSMTGGNSPLHF. The genes are TRBV6-6 and TRBJ1-6; 9 bases fit TRBD1. Germline CDR1 reads MNHNY; CDR2 reads SVGAGI (reference sequence). The CDR3 is 14 residues long. Unmatched junction bases numbered 4, after V lost 6 bases and J lost 7 bases.

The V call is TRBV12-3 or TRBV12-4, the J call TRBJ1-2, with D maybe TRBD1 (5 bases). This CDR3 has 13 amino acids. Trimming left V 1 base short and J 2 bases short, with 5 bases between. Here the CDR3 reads CASSLGGNYGYTF. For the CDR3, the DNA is TGTGCCAGCAGTTTAGGGGGGAACTATGGCTACACCTTC.

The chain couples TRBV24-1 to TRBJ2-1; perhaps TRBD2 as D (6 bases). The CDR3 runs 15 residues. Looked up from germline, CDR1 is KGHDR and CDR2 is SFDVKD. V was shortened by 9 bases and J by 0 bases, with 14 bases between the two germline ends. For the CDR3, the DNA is TGTGCCACCTCTACTGCGGGAAGCTCCTACAATGAGCAGTTCTTC. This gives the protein CATSTAGSSYNEQFF.

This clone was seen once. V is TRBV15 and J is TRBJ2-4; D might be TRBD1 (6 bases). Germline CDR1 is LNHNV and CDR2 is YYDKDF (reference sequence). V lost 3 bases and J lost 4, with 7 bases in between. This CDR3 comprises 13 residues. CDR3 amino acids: CATSRDSKNIQYF. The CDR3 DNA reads TGTGCCACCAGCAGGGACAGTAAAAACATTCAGTACTTC.

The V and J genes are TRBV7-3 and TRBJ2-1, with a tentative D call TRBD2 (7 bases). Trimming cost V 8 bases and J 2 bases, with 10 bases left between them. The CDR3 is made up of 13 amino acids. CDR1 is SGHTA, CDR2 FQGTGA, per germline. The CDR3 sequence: CASGRGTYNEQFF. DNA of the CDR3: TGTGCCAGCGGGAGGGGGACCTACAATGAGCAGTTCTTC.

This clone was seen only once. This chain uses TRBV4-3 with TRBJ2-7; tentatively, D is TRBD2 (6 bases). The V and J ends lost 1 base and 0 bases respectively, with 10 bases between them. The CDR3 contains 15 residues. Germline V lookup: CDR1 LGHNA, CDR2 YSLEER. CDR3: CASSQGLAASYEQYF. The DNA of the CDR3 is TGCGCCAGCAGCCAAGGGTTAGCGGCCTCCTACGAGCAGTACTTC.

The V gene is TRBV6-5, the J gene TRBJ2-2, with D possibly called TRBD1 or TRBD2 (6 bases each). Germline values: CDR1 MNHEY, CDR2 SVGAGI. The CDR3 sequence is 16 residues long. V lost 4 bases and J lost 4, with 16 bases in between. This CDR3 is CASSSTGRGSTGELFF. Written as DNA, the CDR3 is TGTGCCAGCAGTTCTACAGGGCGGGGAAGCACCGGGGAGCTGTTTTTT.

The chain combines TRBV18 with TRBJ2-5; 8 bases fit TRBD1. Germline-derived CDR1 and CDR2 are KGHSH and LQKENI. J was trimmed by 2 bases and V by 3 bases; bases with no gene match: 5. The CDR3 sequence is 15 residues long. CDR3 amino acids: CASSPNRGKQETQYF. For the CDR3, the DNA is TGTGCCAGCTCACCGAACAGGGGGAAACAAGAGACCCAGTACTTC.

CDR3 in DNA: TGTGCCAGCAGACGAGGGACCACAGATACGCAGTATTTT. It encodes CASRRGTTDTQYF. The chain employs TRBV12-3 or TRBV12-4 and TRBJ2-3, with D tentatively TRBD1 or TRBD2 (5 bases each). Trimming removed 6 bases from V and 2 bases from J, with 9 bases in between. The CDR3 extends over 13 amino acids.

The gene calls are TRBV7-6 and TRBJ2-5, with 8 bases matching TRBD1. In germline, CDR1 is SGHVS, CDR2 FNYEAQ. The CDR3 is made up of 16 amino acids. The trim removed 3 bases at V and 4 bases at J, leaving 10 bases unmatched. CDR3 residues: CASSFGQGGVGETQYF. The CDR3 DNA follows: TGTGCCAGCAGCTTCGGACAGGGAGGAGTTGGAGAGACCCAGTACTTC.

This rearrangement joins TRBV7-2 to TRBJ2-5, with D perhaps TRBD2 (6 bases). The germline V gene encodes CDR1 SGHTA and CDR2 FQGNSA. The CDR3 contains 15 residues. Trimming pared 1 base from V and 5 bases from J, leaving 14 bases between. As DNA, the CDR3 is TGTGCCAGCAGCTTAGATAAGACTAGAAGTGAGACCCAGTACTTC. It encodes CASSLDKTRSETQYF.